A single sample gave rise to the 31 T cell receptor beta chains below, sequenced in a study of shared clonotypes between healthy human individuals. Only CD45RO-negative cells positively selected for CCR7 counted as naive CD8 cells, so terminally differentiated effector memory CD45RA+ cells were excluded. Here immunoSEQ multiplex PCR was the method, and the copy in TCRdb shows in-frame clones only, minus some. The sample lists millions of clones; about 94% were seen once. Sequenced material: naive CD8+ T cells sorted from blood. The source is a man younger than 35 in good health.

The CDR3 spells CASSLSVAGVSTDTQYF. CDR3 DNA sequence: TGTGCCAGCAGTTTATCTGTAGCGGGAGTTAGCACAGATACGCAGTATTTT. This chain links TRBV27 with TRBJ2-3, with 9 bases that match TRBD2. Trimming took 0 bases from V and 0 from J; bases not matched to a gene: 4. The CDR3 is made up of 17 amino acids. Per the germline V gene, CDR1 is MNHEY and CDR2 is SMNVEV (reference sequence).

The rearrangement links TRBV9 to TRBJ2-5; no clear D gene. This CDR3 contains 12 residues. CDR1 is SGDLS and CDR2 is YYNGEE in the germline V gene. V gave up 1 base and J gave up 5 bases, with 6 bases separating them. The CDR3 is CASSVNDETQYF. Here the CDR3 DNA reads TGTGCCAGCAGCGTAAACGATGAGACCCAGTACTTC.

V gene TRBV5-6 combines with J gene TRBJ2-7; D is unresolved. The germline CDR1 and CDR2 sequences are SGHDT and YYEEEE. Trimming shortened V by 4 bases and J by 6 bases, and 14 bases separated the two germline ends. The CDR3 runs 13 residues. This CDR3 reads CASSPRPKGEQYF. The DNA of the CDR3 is TGTGCCAGCAGCCCCCGGCCGAAGGGCGAGCAGTACTTC.

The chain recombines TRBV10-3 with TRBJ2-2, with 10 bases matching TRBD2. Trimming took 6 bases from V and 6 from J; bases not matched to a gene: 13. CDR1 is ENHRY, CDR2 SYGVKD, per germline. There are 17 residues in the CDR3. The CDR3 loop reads CAISRPPGLALAGELFF. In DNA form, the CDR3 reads TGTGCCATCAGCCGCCCCCCGGGACTAGCGTTGGCCGGGGAGCTGTTTTTT.

CDR3 nucleotide sequence: TGCGCCAGCAGTGAAGTAGGGGGCACAGATACGCAGTATTTT. The encoded protein is CASSEVGGTDTQYF. This chain connects TRBV10-1 to TRBJ2-3, with D possibly TRBD1 on 5 matching bases. CDR3 length: 14 residues. V gave up 3 bases and J gave up 1 base, with 8 bases separating them. CDR1 is WNHNN, CDR2 SYGVQD, per germline (reference sequence).

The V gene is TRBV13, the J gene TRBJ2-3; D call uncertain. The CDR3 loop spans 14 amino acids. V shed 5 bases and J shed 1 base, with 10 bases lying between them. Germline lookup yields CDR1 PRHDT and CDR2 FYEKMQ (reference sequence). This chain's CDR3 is CASSPTIRTDTQYF. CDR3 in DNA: TGTGCCAGCAGCCCTACGATCCGCACAGATACGCAGTATTTT. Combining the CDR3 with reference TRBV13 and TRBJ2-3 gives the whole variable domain AAGVIQSPRHLIKEKRETATLKCYPIPRHDTVYWYQQGPGQDPQFLISFYEKMQSDKGSIPDRFSAQQFSDYHSELNMSSLELGDSALYFCASSPTIRTDTQYFGPGTRLTVL.

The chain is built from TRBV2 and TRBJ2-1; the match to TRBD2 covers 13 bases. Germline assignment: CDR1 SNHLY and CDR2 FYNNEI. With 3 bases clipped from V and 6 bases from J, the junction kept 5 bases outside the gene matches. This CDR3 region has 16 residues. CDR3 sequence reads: CASSDAGTSGANEQFF. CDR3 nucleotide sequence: TGTGCCAGCAGTGACGCCGGGACTAGCGGGGCCAATGAGCAGTTCTTC.

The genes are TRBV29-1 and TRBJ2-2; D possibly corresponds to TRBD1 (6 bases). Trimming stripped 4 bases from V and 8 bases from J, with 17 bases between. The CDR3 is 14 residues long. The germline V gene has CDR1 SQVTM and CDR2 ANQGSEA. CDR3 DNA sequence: TGCAGCGTTGTGCAAGTGGGGGCTCCGGGGGAGCTGTTTTTT. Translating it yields CSVVQVGAPGELFF.

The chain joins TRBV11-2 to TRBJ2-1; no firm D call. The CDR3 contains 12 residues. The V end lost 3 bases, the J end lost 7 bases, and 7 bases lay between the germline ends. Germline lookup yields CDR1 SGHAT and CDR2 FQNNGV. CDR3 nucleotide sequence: TGTGCCAGCAGCTTTCAACGAAATGAGCAGTTCTTC. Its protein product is CASSFQRNEQFF.

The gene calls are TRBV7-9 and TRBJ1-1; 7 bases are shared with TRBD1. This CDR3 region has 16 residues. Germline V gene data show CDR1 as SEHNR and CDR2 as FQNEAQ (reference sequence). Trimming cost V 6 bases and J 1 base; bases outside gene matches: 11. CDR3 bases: TGTGCCAGCAGGGTGAGGACAGGAGAGGGGAACACTGAAGCTTTCTTT. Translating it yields CASRVRTGEGNTEAFF.

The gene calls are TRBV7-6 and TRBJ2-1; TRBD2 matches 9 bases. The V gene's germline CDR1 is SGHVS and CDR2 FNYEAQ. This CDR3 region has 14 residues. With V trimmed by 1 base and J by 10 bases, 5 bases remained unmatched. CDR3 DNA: TGTGCCAGCAGCTTAGAGGCTAGCGGGGAGGAGCAGTTCTTC. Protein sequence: CASSLEASGEEQFF.

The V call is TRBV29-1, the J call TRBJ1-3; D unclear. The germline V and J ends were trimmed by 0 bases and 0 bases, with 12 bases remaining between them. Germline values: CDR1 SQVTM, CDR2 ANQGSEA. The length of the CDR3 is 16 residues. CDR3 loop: CSVEDLQALSGNTIYF. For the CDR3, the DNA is TGCAGCGTTGAAGATCTTCAGGCGCTCTCTGGAAACACCATATATTTT.

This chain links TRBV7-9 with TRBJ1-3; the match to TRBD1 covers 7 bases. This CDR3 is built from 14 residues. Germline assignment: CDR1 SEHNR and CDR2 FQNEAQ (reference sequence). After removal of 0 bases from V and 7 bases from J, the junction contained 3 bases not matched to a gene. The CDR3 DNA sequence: TGTGCCAGCAGCTTAGCCTTGGACAGGAACACCATATATTTT. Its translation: CASSLALDRNTIYF.

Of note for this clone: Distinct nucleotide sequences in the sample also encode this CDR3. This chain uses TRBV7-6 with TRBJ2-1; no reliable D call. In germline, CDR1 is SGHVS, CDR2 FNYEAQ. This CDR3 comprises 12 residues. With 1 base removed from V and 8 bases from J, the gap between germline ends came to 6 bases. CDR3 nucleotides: TGTGCCAGCAGCTTAGGACGGGATGAGCAGTTCTTC. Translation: CASSLGRDEQFF.

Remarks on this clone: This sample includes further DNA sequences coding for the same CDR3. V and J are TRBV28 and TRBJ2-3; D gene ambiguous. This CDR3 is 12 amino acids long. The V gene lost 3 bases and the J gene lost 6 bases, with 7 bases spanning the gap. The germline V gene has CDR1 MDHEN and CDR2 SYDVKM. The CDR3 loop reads CASSFSADTQYF. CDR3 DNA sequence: TGTGCCAGCAGTTTTTCCGCCGATACGCAGTATTTT.

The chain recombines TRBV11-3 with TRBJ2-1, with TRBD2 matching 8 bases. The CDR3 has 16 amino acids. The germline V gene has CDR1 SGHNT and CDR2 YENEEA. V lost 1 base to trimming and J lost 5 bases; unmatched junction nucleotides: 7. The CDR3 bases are TGTGCCAGCAGCTTAGCCGGCGGGGGGCGCGACAATGAGCAGTTCTTC. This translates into CASSLAGGGRDNEQFF.

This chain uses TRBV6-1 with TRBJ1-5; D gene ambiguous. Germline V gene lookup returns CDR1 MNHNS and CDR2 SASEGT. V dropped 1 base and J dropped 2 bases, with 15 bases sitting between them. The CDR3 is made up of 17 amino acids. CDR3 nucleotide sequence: TGTGCCAGCAGTGAAGGATGGGGAGTTAATGGCAATCAGCCCCAGCATTTT. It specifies CASSEGWGVNGNQPQHF.

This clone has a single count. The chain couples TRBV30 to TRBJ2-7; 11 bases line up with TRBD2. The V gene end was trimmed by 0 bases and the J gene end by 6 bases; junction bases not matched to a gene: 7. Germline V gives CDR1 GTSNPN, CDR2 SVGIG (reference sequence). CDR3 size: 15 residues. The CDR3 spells CAWSVLLAGVGEQYF. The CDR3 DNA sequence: TGTGCCTGGAGTGTACTACTAGCGGGAGTTGGCGAGCAGTACTTC. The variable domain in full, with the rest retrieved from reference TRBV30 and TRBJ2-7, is SQTIHQWPATLVQPVGSPLSLECTVEGTSNPNLYWYRQAAGRGLQLLFYSVGIGQISSEVPQNLSASRPQDRQFILSSKKLLLSDSGFYLCAWSVLLAGVGEQYFGPGTRLTVT.

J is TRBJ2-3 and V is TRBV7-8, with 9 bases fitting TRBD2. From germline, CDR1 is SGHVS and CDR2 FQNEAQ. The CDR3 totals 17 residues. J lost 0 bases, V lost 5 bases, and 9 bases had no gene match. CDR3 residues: CASSLLASGVSTDTQYF. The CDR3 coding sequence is TGTGCCAGCAGCCTCCTGGCTAGCGGGGTTAGCACAGATACGCAGTATTTT.

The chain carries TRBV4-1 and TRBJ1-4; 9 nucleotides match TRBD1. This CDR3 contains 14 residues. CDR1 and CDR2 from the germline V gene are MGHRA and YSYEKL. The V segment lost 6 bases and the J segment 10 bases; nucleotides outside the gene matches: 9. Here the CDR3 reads CASSVGQGASKLFF. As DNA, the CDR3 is TGCGCCAGCAGTGTGGGACAGGGAGCGTCAAAACTGTTTTTT.

The CDR3 nucleotides are TGTGCCAGCAGTACCGCAGGGGTTTTAGGTGAGCAGTTCTTC. As protein: CASSTAGVLGEQFF. The chain uses TRBV6-5 and TRBJ2-1; perhaps TRBD1 as D (6 bases). CDR3 length: 14 residues. Germline CDR1 reads MNHEY; CDR2 reads SVGAGI. V lost 5 bases, J lost 9 bases, and 17 bases lay in between.

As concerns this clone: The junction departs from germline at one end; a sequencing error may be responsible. CDR3 in amino acids: CASGFWGNEQFF. The CDR3 DNA reads as TGTGCCAGCGGCTTCTGGGGTAATGAGCAGTTCTTC. The chain carries TRBV13 and TRBJ2-1; D unresolved. The CDR3 is made up of 12 amino acids. Germline lookup yields CDR1 PRHDT and CDR2 FYEKMQ (reference sequence).

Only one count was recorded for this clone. Written as DNA, the CDR3 is TGTGCCAGCTCACTGGAGGGAACTGAAGCTTTCTTT. It is translated as CASSLEGTEAFF. The J gene is TRBJ1-1, the V gene TRBV18; D unresolved. V lost 4 bases, J lost 5 bases, and 8 bases lay in between. Germline CDR1 reads KGHSH; CDR2 reads LQKENI. This CDR3 region has 12 residues.

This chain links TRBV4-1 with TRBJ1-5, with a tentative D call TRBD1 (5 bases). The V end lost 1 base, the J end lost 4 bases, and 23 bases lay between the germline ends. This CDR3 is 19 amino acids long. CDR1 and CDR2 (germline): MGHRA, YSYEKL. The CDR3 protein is CASSQGGQGPINLNQPQHF. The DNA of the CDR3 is TGCGCCAGCAGCCAAGGAGGGCAGGGACCCATAAATTTGAATCAGCCCCAGCATTTT.

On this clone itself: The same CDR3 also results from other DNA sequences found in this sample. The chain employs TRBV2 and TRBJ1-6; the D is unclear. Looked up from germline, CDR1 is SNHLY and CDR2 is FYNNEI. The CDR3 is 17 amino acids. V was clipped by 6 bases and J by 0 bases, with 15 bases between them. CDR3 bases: TGTGCCAGCAGGGGAATCAGTCCAGGCTCCTATAATTCACCCCTCCACTTT. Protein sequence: CASRGISPGSYNSPLHF.

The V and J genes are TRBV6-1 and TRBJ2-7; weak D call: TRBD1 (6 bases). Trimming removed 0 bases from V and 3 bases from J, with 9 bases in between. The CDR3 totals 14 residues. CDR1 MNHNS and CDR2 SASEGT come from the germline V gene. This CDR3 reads CASSEAQTGYEQYF. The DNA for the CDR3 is TGTGCCAGCAGTGAAGCGCAGACAGGCTACGAGCAGTACTTC.

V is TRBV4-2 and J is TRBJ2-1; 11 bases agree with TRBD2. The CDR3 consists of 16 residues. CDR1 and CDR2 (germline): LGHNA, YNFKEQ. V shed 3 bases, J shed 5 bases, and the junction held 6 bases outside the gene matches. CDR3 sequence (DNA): TGTGCCAGCAGCCACCTAGCGGGGGGCGAGGACAATGAGCAGTTCTTC. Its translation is CASSHLAGGEDNEQFF.

The CDR3 sequence: CASRDRLSSYNSPLHF. CDR3 DNA sequence: TGTGCCAGCCGGGACAGGTTGAGCTCCTATAATTCACCCCTCCACTTT. The chain has TRBV19 and TRBJ1-6, with 8 bases aligning to TRBD1. CDR3 length equals 16 residues. Unmatched junction bases numbered 7, after V lost 9 bases and J lost 0 bases. Germline CDR1 LNHDA, CDR2 SQIVND (reference sequence).

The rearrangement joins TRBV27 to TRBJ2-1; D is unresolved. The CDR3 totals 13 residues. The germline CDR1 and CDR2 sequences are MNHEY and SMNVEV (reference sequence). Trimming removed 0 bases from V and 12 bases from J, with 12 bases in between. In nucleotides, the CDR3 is TGTGCCAGCAGTTTATCCCTAAGCATCAGGCAGTTCTTC. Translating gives CASSLSLSIRQFF.

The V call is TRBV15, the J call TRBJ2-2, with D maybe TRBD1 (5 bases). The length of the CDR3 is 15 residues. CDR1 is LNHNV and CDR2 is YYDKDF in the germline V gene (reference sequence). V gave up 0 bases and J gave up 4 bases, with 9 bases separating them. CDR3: CATSREGPSTGELFF. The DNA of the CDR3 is TGTGCCACCAGCAGAGAGGGGCCTTCCACCGGGGAGCTGTTTTTT.

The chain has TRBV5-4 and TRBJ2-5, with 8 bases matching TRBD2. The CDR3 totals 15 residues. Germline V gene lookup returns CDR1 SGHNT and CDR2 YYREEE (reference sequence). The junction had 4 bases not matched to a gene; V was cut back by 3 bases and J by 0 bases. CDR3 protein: CASSSGLGDQETQYF. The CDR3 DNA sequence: TGTGCCAGCAGCTCGGGACTAGGGGACCAAGAGACCCAGTACTTC. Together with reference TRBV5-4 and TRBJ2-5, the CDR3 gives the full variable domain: ETGVTQSPTHLIKTRGQQVTLRCSSQSGHNTVSWYQQALGQGPQFIFQYYREEENGRGNFPPRFSGLQFPNYSSELNVNALELDDSALYLCASSSGLGDQETQYFGPGTRLLVL.